This T cell receptor beta chain is from a study of cytomegalovirus exposure and HLA in healthy donors. Trimming cost V 5 bases and J 3 bases; bases outside gene matches: 7. The CDR3 totals 16 residues. Germline loops: CDR1 MRHNA, CDR2 SNTAGT. The PCR made use of 60 Vbeta and 13 Jbeta primers. Generated by immunoSEQ multiplex PCR, the TCRdb table keeps only in-frame clones and is missing some. The sample includes under 250,000 clones, approximately 80% of them seen just once. Study results and caveats: Association with HLA alleles at 0.05 false discovery rate was found for about 17,000 TCR beta sequences in a later analysis. Earlier results showed most TCR beta V segments being productive about 90% or about 30% of the time. Near-uniform donor sequencing depth was presumed by presence/absence analyses.

In the case of this clone: What it recognizes is unknown.

Sequencing input: PBMCs. The genes are TRBV6-4 and TRBJ2-7; TRBD2 agrees at 13 bases. This TCR derives from a boy aged 2 to 9 in good health and CMV-seronegative. The CDR3 spells CASSHGLAGVYYEQYF. CDR3 coding DNA: TGTGCCAGCAGTCACGGACTAGCGGGAGTCTACTACGAGCAGTACTTC.